The present T cell receptor beta chain was sequenced within a study of T cell repertoires in cytomegalovirus infection. Looking at the study overall: In public TCR beta signatures, there were indications of both CMV infection and matching HLA type.

Study observations and caveats: The ex vivo response was dominated by HLA-C-restricted CMV-specific TCR beta clonotypes. CMV carriers having the relevant HLA were flagged by cumulative public TCR beta family frequency.

CDR1 and CDR2 (germline): MGHRA, YSYEKL. This CDR3 is built from 16 residues. Trimming at V came to 2 bases and at J to 4 bases, leaving 7 bases not matched to a gene. Concerning this clonotype: What it binds is not known.

One entry per CDR3 protein, called by TCRdb with MiXCR from the reads. The sample has hundreds of thousands of distinct CDR3 sequences, around 35% seen once. V gene TRBV4-1 combines with J gene TRBJ2-1, with 8 bases fitting TRBD1. This TCR derives from a human donor in good health (CMV status not recorded). Some clones in this sample may be carry-over from other donors' samples. The sequences come from cultured PBMCs, collected from culture after CMV antigen stimulation. DNA of the CDR3: TGCGCCAGCAGCCAACCCTCAGGGGGCGCGTACAATGAGCAGTTCTTC. Translating gives CASSQPSGGAYNEQFF.